The clone carrying this TCR beta chain has a count of ten or more. As yet, its antigen is unknown. TCRdb recomputed calls from the 5' RACE reads with MiXCR, one row per CDR3 protein. The table has some 350,000 distinct CDR3 sequences, over 5% seen once. This record belongs to a study of T cells after yellow fever vaccination. The V end lost 6 bases, the J end lost 4 bases, and 10 bases lay between the germline ends. This CDR3 is built from 13 residues. The germline V gene has CDR1 KGHSH and CDR2 LQKENI. General study points: Researchers noted that a small share of clonotypes showed up in both CD4 and CD8 compartments. Most primary-vaccination clones recurred post-booster (under 98% CD4, just over 85% CD8).

The chain links TRBV18 to TRBJ2-1; D might be TRBD2 (6 bases). This sample comprised PBMCs, obtained 5 days after the yellow fever booster vaccination. This receptor was identified in a man aged 25 to 40 who received the YFV17D yellow fever vaccine. CDR3 DNA: TGTGCCAGCTCCCATGGAGGGTACAATGAGCAGTTCTTC. It codes for CASSHGGYNEQFF.